The clone carrying this TCR beta chain was observed at least ten times. The antigen is not known. The data stem from a study of T-cell reconstitution after alpha-beta-depleted transplantation in children. The study's findings and limits: T-cell counts and diversity at one year following transplant were attributed mainly to newly produced T cells.

Unique molecular identifiers tagged the TCRbeta library. A single record per CDR3 protein comes from TCRdb applying MiXCR to the PCR reads. The data hold 600,000 to 700,000 distinct CDR3 sequences, with about 12% observed a single time. This receptor was obtained from a girl aged 2 to 9 with congenital amegakaryocytic thrombocytopenia, due to receive a stem cell transplant. This specimen was PBMCs, taken before TCRalphabeta/CD19-depleted stem cell transplant.

CDR3 sequence reads: CSAQGSGNTIYF. The CDR3 region has the DNA TGCAGCGCACAGGGGTCTGGAAACACCATATATTTT. The chain carries TRBV29-1 and TRBJ1-3, with 7 bases that match TRBD1. Germline CDR1 reads SQVTM; CDR2 reads ANQGSEA. The CDR3 extends over 12 amino acids. V trimming: 7 bases; J trimming: 1 base; junction bases outside the gene matches: 1.